The 21 T cell receptor beta chains in this list originate from one sample, sequenced in a study of OX40 agonist ivuxolimab in advanced cancers. Assay: immunoSEQ multiplex PCR; the TCRdb copy retains only in-frame clones and omits some. Of around 7,700 clones in the sample, 75% to 90% were seen once. The source was CD4+ or CD8+ T cells sorted from blood, collected in a trial of the OX40 agonist ivuxolimab. The receptors come from an adult with an advanced solid tumor such as melanoma, head and neck, liver or kidney cancer.

This clone is a singleton in its sample. V and J are TRBV19 and TRBJ2-7, with D perhaps matching TRBD1 (6 bases). Trimming took off 4 bases at V and 3 bases at J, with 22 bases between the two ends. CDR1 is LNHDA and CDR2 is SQIVND in the germline V gene (reference sequence). The CDR3 covers 17 residues. The CDR3 DNA follows: TGTGCCAGTAGTAGCCGGGACATTACCTTTCCCCTCTACGAGCAGTACTTC. Translated: CASSSRDITFPLYEQYF. The variable domain in full, with the rest retrieved from reference TRBV19 and TRBJ2-7, is DGGITQSPKYLFRKEGQNVTLSCEQNLNHDAMYWYRQDPGQGLRLIYYSQIVNDFQKGDIAEGYSVSREKKESFPLTVTSAQKNPTAFYLCASSSRDITFPLYEQYFGPGTRLTVT.

The rearrangement uses TRBV6-1 and TRBJ1-1; D remains unclear. V lost 7 bases and J lost 1, with 10 bases in between. Germline V gene lookup returns CDR1 MNHNS and CDR2 SASEGT. The length of the CDR3 is 13 residues. The CDR3 is CASTLGRNTEAFF. DNA for the CDR3: TGTGCCAGCACCCTAGGGCGGAACACTGAAGCTTTCTTT.

For the CDR3, the DNA is TGTGCCAGCAGCTTAGCGCTGAGGGGTCCATACAATGAGCAGTTCTTC. This encodes CASSLALRGPYNEQFF. V usage is TRBV7-8 and J usage is TRBJ2-1; D is possibly TRBD1 or TRBD2 (5 bases each). The ends were cut back, 0 bases at V and 4 bases at J, with 13 bases in the middle. The CDR3 covers 16 residues. Germline lookup yields CDR1 SGHVS and CDR2 FQNEAQ.

In its sample, this clone was seen a few times. The chain combines TRBV6-6 with TRBJ2-1; D could derive from TRBD1 or TRBD2 (5 bases each). The CDR3 covers 14 residues. Germline CDR1 and CDR2: MNHNY and SVGAGI (reference sequence). The V end was cut by 7 bases, the J end by 5 bases, with 15 bases between. The CDR3 protein is CASTAGLRDNEQFF. As DNA, the CDR3 is TGTGCCAGCACTGCAGGGTTGCGGGACAATGAGCAGTTCTTC.

The chain employs TRBV7-2 and TRBJ1-1; D not certain. With 5 bases removed from V and 0 bases from J, the gap between germline ends came to 10 bases. This CDR3 has 14 residues. Germline loops: CDR1 SGHTA, CDR2 FQGNSA. CDR3: CASSPREMNTEAFF. The CDR3 nucleotides are TGTGCCAGCAGCCCGAGGGAGATGAACACTGAAGCTTTCTTT. Full variable domain (rest looked up from reference TRBV7-2 and TRBJ1-1): GAGVSQSPSNKVTEKGKDVELRCDPISGHTALYWYRQSLGQGLEFLIYFQGNSAPDKSGLPSDRFSAERTGGSVSTLTIQRTQQEDSAVYLCASSPREMNTEAFFGQGTRLTVV.

The V and J genes are TRBV5-8 and TRBJ2-1, with 8 nucleotides matching TRBD2. The CDR3 is 14 amino acids. The germline gives CDR1 SGHTS, CDR2 YDEGEE. V shed 5 bases, J shed 5 bases, and the junction held 6 bases outside the gene matches. CDR3 DNA sequence: TGTGCCAGCAGGACCGGGACTAGGAACAATGAGCAGTTCTTC. Encoded protein: CASRTGTRNNEQFF.

V is TRBV25-1 and J is TRBJ1-4; D is unresolved. V lost 4 bases and J lost 2, with 11 bases in between. Per the germline V gene, CDR1 is MGHDK and CDR2 is SYGVNS. This CDR3 comprises 15 residues. This chain's CDR3 is CASSGPAGTNEKLFF. The CDR3 nucleotides read TGTGCCAGCAGTGGCCCGGCAGGCACTAATGAAAAACTGTTTTTT.

The chain employs TRBV7-9 and TRBJ1-5, with unresolved D. Trimming cost V 1 base and J 7 bases, with 11 bases left between them. The CDR3 is 14 residues long. Germline V gives CDR1 SEHNR, CDR2 FQNEAQ (reference sequence). CDR3 in DNA: TGTGCCAGCAGCTTAGTTGGCAGCGAACAGCCCCAGCATTTT. Its protein product is CASSLVGSEQPQHF.

The chain links TRBV11-2 to TRBJ1-3, with D unclear. Trimming took 6 bases from V and 0 from J, leaving 15 bases between them. Germline V lookup: CDR1 SGHAT, CDR2 FQNNGV. The CDR3 has 16 amino acids. The CDR3 loop is CASSSSAGSSGNTIYF. For the CDR3, the DNA is TGTGCCAGCAGTTCCTCGGCAGGCAGCTCTGGAAACACCATATATTTT.

This clone was observed a handful of times. The rearrangement joins TRBV7-3 to TRBJ2-3; 9 bases match TRBD1. V lost 5 bases to trimming and J lost 2 bases; unmatched junction nucleotides: 5. CDR1 and CDR2 from the germline V gene are SGHTA and FQGTGA. The CDR3 length is 15 residues. The CDR3: CASSPGQGNTDTQYF. The CDR3 DNA is TGTGCCAGCAGCCCCGGACAGGGGAACACAGATACGCAGTATTTT.

The chain couples TRBV18 to TRBJ2-5, with 7 nucleotides matching TRBD1. The trim removed 0 bases at V and 5 bases at J, leaving 9 bases unmatched. Germline CDR1 is KGHSH and CDR2 is LQKENI. The CDR3 length is 16 residues. The CDR3 reads CASSPPYGTVLETQYF. CDR3 DNA sequence: TGTGCCAGCTCACCACCCTACGGGACAGTCCTGGAGACCCAGTACTTC.

This chain joins TRBV7-2 and TRBJ1-1, with 7 positions matching TRBD1. Germline V gene lookup returns CDR1 SGHTA and CDR2 FQGNSA. This CDR3 spans 15 amino acids. V trimming: 5 bases; J trimming: 2 bases; junction bases outside the gene matches: 8. As DNA, the CDR3 is TGTGCCAGCAGCGGATCGACAGGGCTTAACACTGAAGCTTTCTTT. Translated, it gives CASSGSTGLNTEAFF.

This clone is a singleton in its sample. The chain employs TRBV7-2 and TRBJ1-4; 9 nucleotides align to TRBD1. The trim removed 10 bases at V and 8 bases at J, leaving 14 bases unmatched. Germline loops: CDR1 SGHTA, CDR2 FQGNSA. The CDR3 runs 15 residues. The CDR3 sequence: CATAANRGLSEKLFF. The CDR3 DNA reads TGTGCCACCGCAGCGAACAGGGGGCTGAGCGAAAAACTGTTTTTT.

The CDR3 nucleotides are TGTGCCAGCAGTTTAGTTGGGGGTAACTATGGCTACACCTTC. Its protein is CASSLVGGNYGYTF. V gene TRBV27 combines with J gene TRBJ1-2, with D perhaps TRBD1 (5 bases). The CDR3 is made up of 14 amino acids. V dropped 2 bases and J dropped 1 base, with 8 bases sitting between them. The germline CDR1 and CDR2 sequences are MNHEY and SMNVEV (reference sequence).

This chain joins TRBV5-1 and TRBJ2-7; possible D gene TRBD2, 5 bases. Germline values: CDR1 SGHRS, CDR2 YFSETQ. V was pared by 2 bases and J by 0 bases, with 15 bases between. CDR3 length equals 16 residues. The CDR3 loop is CASSFGGPTSSYEQYF. The CDR3 DNA is TGCGCCAGCAGCTTCGGAGGACCTACGAGCTCCTACGAGCAGTACTTC.

This rearrangement joins TRBV7-9 to TRBJ2-3, with 15 bases lining up with TRBD2. The germline V gene has CDR1 SEHNR and CDR2 FQNEAQ (reference sequence). The junction had 6 bases not matched to a gene; V was cut back by 5 bases and J by 6 bases. CDR3 size: 16 residues. CDR3 sequence: CASSPWTSGGADTQYF. The CDR3 nucleotides are TGTGCCAGCAGCCCCTGGACTAGCGGGGGGGCCGATACGCAGTATTTT.

There are a few counts of this clone. The rearrangement joins TRBV7-2 to TRBJ1-2; no definite D call. The CDR3 length is 13 residues. V was clipped by 4 bases and J by 1 base, with 7 bases between them. Germline lookup yields CDR1 SGHTA and CDR2 FQGNSA. The CDR3 loop is CASSSQINYGYTF. The CDR3 coding sequence is TGTGCCAGCAGCTCACAGATTAACTATGGCTACACCTTC.

The V gene is TRBV9, the J gene TRBJ2-5, with 7 bases that match TRBD2. J gave up 0 bases and V 3 bases, and 2 bases lay outside the gene matches. Germline-derived CDR1 and CDR2 are SGDLS and YYNGEE. The CDR3 loop spans 14 amino acids. CDR3 amino acids: CASSARGNQETQYF. Here the CDR3 DNA reads TGTGCCAGCAGCGCGCGGGGGAACCAAGAGACCCAGTACTTC.

The gene calls are TRBV6-6 and TRBJ2-1; TRBD1 aligns across 7 bases. V was pared by 0 bases and J by 10 bases, with 6 bases of the junction left unmatched. CDR1 and CDR2 from the germline V gene are MNHNY and SVGAGI (reference sequence). This CDR3 region has 14 residues. The CDR3 loop is CASSYSRQGGEQFF. In DNA form, the CDR3 reads TGTGCCAGCAGTTACTCGAGACAGGGCGGAGAGCAGTTCTTC.

The rearrangement links TRBV19 to TRBJ1-1; the match to TRBD1 covers 8 bases. V gave up 5 bases and J gave up 1 base; unmatched junction bases: 6. Germline V gene lookup returns CDR1 LNHDA and CDR2 SQIVND (reference sequence). The CDR3 loop spans 15 amino acids. The CDR3 DNA is TGTGCCAGTAGTCCACTGACAGGGGCGAACACTGAAGCTTTCTTT. As protein: CASSPLTGANTEAFF. The whole variable domain, filled in from reference TRBV19 and TRBJ1-1, reads DGGITQSPKYLFRKEGQNVTLSCEQNLNHDAMYWYRQDPGQGLRLIYYSQIVNDFQKGDIAEGYSVSREKKESFPLTVTSAQKNPTAFYLCASSPLTGANTEAFFGQGTRLTVV.

V is TRBV19 and J is TRBJ2-6; no firm D call. V lost 3 bases, J lost 0 bases, and 3 bases lay in between. Per germline, CDR1 LNHDA and CDR2 SQIVND (reference sequence). This CDR3 has 14 amino acids. CDR3 sequence reads: CASSMSSGANVLTF. The DNA for the CDR3 is TGTGCCAGTAGTATGTCCTCTGGGGCCAACGTCCTGACTTTC.